This TCR beta chain stems from a study of siplizumab effects on memory and regulatory T cells. Study results and limitations: Tregs that proliferated in siplizumab cultures did not have their suppressive function confirmed.

Comment on this clone: The target antigen is unknown.

Clones were read by immunoSEQ multiplex PCR, and TCRdb kept only the in-frame ones, dropping some. This sample has some 64,000 clones; around 79% occur once, and the top ten carry 0.35% to 0.5%. This CDR3 contains 15 residues. Germline CDR1 reads LNHDA; CDR2 reads SQIVND (reference sequence). Deletions cut 1 base from V and 6 bases from J, with 12 bases between. What was sequenced was memory CD4+ T cells sorted from blood. The V call is TRBV19, the J call TRBJ2-2; D call uncertain. The clonotype was recovered from a human donor in good health. CDR3: CASSIGAGLAGELFF. CDR3 DNA: TGTGCCAGTAGTATAGGGGCCGGCCTCGCCGGGGAGCTGTTTTTT.